This T cell receptor (beta chain) comes out of a study of cytomegalovirus exposure and HLA in healthy donors. For this clone: Its target is not known.

Deletions cut 4 bases from V and 8 bases from J, with 9 bases between. The CDR3 runs to 12 residues. CDR1 is KGHSH and CDR2 is LQKENI in the germline V gene. Whole-study findings and limits: The study put around 180 TCR beta chains on its list as cytomegalovirus-associated. In vitro, a few CMV-associated chains proved specific for CMV antigens. A later analysis found first-cohort TCR clusters tended to co-occur in the 110 or so validation repertoires.

Profiling relied on immunoSEQ multiplex PCR, and the TCRdb table lists in-frame clones only, not all of them. Among about 160,000 clones listed, 86% were seen once. Sequenced material: PBMCs. The chain uses TRBV18 and TRBJ1-3, with D perhaps matching TRBD1 (5 bases). The TCR sequence derives from a woman in her 30s in good health and CMV-seronegative. The CDR3 sequence: CASSRDGDTIYF. Written as DNA, the CDR3 is TGTGCCAGCTCACGGGACGGAGACACCATATATTTT. Full variable domain (rest looked up from reference TRBV18 and TRBJ1-3): NAGVMQNPRHLVRRRGQEARLRCSPMKGHSHVYWYRQLPEEGLKFMVYLQKENIIDESGMPKERFSAEFPKEGPSILRIQQVVRGDSAAYFCASSRDGDTIYFGEGSWLTVV.